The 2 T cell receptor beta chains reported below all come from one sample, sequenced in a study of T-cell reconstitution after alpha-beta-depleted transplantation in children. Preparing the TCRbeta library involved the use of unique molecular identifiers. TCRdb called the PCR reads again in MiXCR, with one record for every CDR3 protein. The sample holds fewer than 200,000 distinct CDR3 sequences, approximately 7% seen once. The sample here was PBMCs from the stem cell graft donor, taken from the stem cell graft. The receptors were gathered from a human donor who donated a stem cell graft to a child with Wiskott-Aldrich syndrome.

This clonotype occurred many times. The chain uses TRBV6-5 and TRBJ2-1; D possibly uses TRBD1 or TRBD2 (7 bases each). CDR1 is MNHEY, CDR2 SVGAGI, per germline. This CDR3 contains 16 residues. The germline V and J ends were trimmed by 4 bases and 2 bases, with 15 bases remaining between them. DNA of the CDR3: TGTGCCAGCAGTTTCGCAGGGGGGGCGACCTACAATGAGCAGTTCTTC. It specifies CASSFAGGATYNEQFF.

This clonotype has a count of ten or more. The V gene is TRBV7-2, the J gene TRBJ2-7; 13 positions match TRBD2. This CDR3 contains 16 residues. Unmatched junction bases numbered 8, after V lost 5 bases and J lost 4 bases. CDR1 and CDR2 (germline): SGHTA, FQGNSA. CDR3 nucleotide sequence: TGTGCCAGCAGCCTGGGACTAGCGGGATATCTATACGAGCAGTACTTC. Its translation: CASSLGLAGYLYEQYF.